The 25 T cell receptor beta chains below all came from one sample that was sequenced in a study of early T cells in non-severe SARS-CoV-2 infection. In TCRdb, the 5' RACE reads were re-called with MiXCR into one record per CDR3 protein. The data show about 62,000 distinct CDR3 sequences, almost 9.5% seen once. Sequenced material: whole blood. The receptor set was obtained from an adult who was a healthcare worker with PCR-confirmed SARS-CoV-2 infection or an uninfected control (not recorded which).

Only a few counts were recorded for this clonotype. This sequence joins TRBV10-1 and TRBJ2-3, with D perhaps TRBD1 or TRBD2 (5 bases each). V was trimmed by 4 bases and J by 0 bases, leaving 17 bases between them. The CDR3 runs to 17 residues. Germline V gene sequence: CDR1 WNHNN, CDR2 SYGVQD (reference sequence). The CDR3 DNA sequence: TGCGCCAGCAGTGGGGACCCTTACCGGGGAAGCACAGATACGCAGTATTTT. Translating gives CASSGDPYRGSTDTQYF.

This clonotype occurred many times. CDR3 nucleotides: TGTGCCAGCAGCTTAGGATCGGATGTAGGGGAGACCCAGTACTTC. This gives the protein CASSLGSDVGETQYF. The chain uses TRBV7-6 and TRBJ2-5; no definite D call. This CDR3 is built from 15 residues. CDR1 SGHVS and CDR2 FNYEAQ come from the germline V gene. V was clipped by 1 base and J by 5 bases, with 14 bases between them. Supplemented by reference TRBV7-6 and TRBJ2-5, the full variable domain reads GAGVSQSPRYKVTKRGQDVALRCDPISGHVSLYWYRQALGQGPEFLTYFNYEAQQDKSGLPNDRFSAERPEGSISTLTIQRTEQRDSAMYRCASSLGSDVGETQYFGPGTRLLVL.

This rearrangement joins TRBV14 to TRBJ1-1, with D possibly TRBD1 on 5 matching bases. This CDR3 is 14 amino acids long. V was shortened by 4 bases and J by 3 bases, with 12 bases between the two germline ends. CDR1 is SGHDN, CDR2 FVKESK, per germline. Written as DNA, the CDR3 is TGTGCCAGCAGCCCAAGACAGATAGACACTGAAGCTTTCTTT. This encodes CASSPRQIDTEAFF.

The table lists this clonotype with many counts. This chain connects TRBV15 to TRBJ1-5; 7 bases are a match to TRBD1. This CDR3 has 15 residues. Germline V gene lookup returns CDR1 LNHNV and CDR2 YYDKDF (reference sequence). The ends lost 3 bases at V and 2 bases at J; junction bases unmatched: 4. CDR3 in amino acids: CATSSGGQRNQPQHF. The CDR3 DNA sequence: TGTGCCACCAGCAGTGGGGGACAGCGCAATCAGCCCCAGCATTTT. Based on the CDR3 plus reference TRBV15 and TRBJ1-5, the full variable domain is DAMVIQNPRYQVTQFGKPVTLSCSQTLNHNVMYWYQQKSSQAPKLLFHYYDKDFNNEADTPDNFQSRRPNTSFCFLDIRSPGLGDTAMYLCATSSGGQRNQPQHFGDGTRLSIL.

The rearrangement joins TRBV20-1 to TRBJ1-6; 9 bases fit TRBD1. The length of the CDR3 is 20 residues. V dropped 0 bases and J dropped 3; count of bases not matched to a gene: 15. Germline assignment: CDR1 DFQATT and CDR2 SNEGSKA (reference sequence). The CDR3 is CSARDPSFSTGGIYNSPLHF. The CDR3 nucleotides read TGCAGTGCTAGAGACCCTAGCTTCTCGACAGGGGGAATCTATAATTCACCCCTCCACTTT.

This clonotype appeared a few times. CDR3 loop: CASSLGGPADDGYTF. The CDR3 DNA reads as TGCGCCAGCAGCTTGGGGGGGCCTGCGGATGATGGCTACACCTTC. The V and J genes are TRBV5-1 and TRBJ1-2; a weak D match, TRBD1 (6 bases). This CDR3 is built from 15 residues. The germline CDR1 and CDR2 sequences are SGHRS and YFSETQ. The germline V and J ends were trimmed by 0 bases and 6 bases, with 15 bases remaining between them.

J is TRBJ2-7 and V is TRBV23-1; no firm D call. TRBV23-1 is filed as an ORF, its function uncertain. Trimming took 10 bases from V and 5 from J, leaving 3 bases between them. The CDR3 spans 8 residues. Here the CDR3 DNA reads TGCGCCATGGACGAGCAGTACGTC. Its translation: CAMDEQYV.

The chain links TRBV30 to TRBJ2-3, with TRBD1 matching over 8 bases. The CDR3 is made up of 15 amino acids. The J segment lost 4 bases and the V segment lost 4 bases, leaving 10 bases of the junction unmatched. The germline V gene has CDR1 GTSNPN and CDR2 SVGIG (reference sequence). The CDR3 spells CAWIVGDRKADTQYF. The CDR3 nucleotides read TGTGCCTGGATCGTAGGGGACAGGAAGGCAGATACGCAGTATTTT.

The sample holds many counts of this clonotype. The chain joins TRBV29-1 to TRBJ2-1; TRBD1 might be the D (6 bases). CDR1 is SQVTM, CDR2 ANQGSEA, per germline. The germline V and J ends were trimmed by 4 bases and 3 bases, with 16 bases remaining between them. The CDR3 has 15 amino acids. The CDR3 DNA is TGCAGCGTTGTGGTTTCTGGGGGCGTCTACAATGAGCAGTTCTTC. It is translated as CSVVVSGGVYNEQFF.

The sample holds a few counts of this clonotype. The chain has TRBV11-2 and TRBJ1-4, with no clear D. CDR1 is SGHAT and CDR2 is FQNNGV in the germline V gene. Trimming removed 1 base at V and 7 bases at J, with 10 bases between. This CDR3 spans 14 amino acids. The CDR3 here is CASSLAGLSEKLFF. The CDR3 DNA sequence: TGTGCCAGCAGCTTAGCGGGTCTCTCTGAAAAACTGTTTTTT. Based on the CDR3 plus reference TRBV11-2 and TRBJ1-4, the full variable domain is EAGVAQSPRYKIIEKRQSVAFWCNPISGHATLYWYQQILGQGPKLLIQFQNNGVVDDSQLPKDRFSAERLKGVDSTLKIQPAKLEDSAVYLCASSLAGLSEKLFFGSGTQLSVL.

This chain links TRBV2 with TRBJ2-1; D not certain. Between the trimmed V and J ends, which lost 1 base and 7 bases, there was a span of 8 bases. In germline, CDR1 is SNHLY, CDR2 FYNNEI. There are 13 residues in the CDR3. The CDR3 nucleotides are TGTGCCAGCAGTGAAGAAGTCTGGAATGAGCAGTTCTTC. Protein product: CASSEEVWNEQFF.

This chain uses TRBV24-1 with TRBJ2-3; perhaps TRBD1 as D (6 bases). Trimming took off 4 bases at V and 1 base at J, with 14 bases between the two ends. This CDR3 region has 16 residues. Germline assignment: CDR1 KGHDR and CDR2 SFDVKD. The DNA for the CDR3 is TGTGCCACCAGTGAGTACGTACAGGGACGCACAGATACGCAGTATTTT. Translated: CATSEYVQGRTDTQYF.

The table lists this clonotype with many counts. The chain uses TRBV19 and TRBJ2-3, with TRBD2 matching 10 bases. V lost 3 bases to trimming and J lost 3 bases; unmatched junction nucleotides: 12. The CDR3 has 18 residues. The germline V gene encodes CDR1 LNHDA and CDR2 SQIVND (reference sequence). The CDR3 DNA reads TGTGCCAGTAGTATCGGTCTAGCGGGGGCCCGCGGGACAGATACGCAGTATTTT. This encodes CASSIGLAGARGTDTQYF.

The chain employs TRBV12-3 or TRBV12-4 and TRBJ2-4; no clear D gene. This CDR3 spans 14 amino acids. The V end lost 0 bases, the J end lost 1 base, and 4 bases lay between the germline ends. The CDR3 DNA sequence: TGTGCCAGCAGTTTAGCAGGGGCCAAAAACATTCAGTACTTC. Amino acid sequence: CASSLAGAKNIQYF.

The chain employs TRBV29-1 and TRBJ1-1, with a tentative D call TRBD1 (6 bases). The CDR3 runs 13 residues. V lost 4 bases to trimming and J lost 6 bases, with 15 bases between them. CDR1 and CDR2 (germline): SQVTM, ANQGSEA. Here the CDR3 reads CSVVGGAFSEAFF. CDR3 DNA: TGCAGCGTTGTGGGGGGGGCTTTTTCTGAAGCTTTCTTT.

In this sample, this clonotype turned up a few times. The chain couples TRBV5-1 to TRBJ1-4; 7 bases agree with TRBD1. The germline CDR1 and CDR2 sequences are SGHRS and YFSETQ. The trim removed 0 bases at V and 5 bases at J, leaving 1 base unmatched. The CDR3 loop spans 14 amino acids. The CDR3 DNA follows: TGCGCCAGCAGCTTGGGCAGGGGGAATGAAAAACTGTTTTTT. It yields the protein CASSLGRGNEKLFF.

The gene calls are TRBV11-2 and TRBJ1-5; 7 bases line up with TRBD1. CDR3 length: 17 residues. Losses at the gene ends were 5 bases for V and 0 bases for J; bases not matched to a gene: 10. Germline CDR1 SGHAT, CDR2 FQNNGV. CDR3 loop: CASSPGAGGHSNQPQHF. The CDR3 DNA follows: TGTGCCAGCAGCCCGGGGGCAGGGGGACATAGCAATCAGCCCCAGCATTTT.

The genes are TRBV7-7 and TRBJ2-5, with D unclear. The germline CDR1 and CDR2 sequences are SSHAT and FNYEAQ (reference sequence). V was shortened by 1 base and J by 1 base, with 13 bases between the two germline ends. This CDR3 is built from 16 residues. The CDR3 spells CASSLVLVQTQETQYF. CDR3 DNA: TGTGCCAGCAGCTTAGTGCTGGTCCAAACCCAAGAGACCCAGTACTTC.

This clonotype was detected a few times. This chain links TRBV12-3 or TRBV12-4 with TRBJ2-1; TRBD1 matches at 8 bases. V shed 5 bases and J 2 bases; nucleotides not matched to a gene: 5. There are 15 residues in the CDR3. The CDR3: CASSVGQGPYNEQFF. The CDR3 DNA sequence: TGTGCCAGCAGTGTCGGACAGGGCCCCTACAATGAGCAGTTCTTC.

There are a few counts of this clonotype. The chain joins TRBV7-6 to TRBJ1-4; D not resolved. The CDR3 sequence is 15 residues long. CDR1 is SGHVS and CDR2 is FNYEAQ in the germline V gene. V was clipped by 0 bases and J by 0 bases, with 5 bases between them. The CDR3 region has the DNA TGTGCCAGCAGCTTAGCCGGGACAACTAATGAAAAACTGTTTTTT. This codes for CASSLAGTTNEKLFF.

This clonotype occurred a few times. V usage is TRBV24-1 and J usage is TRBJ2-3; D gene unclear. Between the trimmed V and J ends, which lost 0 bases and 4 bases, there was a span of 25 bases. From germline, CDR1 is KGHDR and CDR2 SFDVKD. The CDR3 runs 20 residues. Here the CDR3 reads CATSDLPPHSGFRPADTQYF. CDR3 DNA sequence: TGTGCCACCAGTGATTTGCCACCCCATTCGGGTTTCCGTCCTGCAGATACGCAGTATTTT.

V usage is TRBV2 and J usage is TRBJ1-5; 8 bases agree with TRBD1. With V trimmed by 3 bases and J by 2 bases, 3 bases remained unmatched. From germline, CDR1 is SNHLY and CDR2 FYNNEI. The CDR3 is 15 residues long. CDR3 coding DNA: TGTGCCAGCAGTGAGAACAGGGGGGGCAATCAGCCCCAGCATTTT. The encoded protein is CASSENRGGNQPQHF.

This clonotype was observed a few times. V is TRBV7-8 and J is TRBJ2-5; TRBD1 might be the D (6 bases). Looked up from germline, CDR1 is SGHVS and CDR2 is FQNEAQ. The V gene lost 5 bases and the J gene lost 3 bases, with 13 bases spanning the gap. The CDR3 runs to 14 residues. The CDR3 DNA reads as TGTGCCAGCAGCCGCGGACAGTTCGAAGAGACCCAGTACTTC. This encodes CASSRGQFEETQYF.

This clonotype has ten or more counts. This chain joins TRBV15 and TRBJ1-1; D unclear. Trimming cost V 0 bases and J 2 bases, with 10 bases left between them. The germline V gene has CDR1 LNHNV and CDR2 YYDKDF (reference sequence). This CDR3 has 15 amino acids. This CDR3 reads CATSREVTVNTEAFF. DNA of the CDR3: TGTGCCACCAGCAGAGAGGTCACGGTTAACACTGAAGCTTTCTTT.

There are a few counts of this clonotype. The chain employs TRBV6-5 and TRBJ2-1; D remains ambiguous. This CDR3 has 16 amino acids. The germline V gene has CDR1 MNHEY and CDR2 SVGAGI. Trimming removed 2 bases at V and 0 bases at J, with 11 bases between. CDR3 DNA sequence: TGTGCCAGCAGTTACGACGTGGCCGACTCCTACAATGAGCAGTTCTTC. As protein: CASSYDVADSYNEQFF.